This TCR beta chain was profiled in a study of regulatory T cells in long-lasting Graves disease. Overall study results and limits: Thyroid tissue was not sampled; only peripheral blood was. Among the persistent patients, 2,741 public clonotypes were shared, more than the roughly 970 shared among new patients.

Specified time point: persistent/refractory GD, antithyroid drugs over 5 years with positive TRAb. Scientists built the TCR library using RNA that was extracted from PBMCs. Researchers made TCR beta libraries by using iRepertoire HTBI primers and running Arm-PCR on CDR3 regions. Authors' processing steps: The study identified about 60 TRBV and around 15 TRBJ segments across samples. TCRdb itself ran the multiplex PCR reads through MiXCR, one entry per CDR3 protein. None of the V and J calls come from the authors' own analysis; TCRdb made them. The sample has a few hundred thousand distinct CDR3 sequences, about a quarter seen once; the top ten hold roughly a quarter. This clonotype showed up many times. The antigen remains undetermined. Germline-derived CDR1 and CDR2 are MNHEY and SMNVEV (reference sequence). V dropped 3 bases and J dropped 6 bases, with 14 bases sitting between them. CDR3 size: 14 residues.

V and J are TRBV27 and TRBJ1-2; D uncertain. The receptor was derived from a female donor with Graves disease. Sequences were derived from peripheral blood mononuclear cells (PBMCs), sampled when the disease was refractory, from a patient treated with antithyroid drugs. CDR3 DNA: TGTGCCAGCAGTTTTTCGAATGCCTTGGATGGCTACACCTTC. Translating it yields CASSFSNALDGYTF.